A selection of T cell receptor beta chains follows, all from one sample in a study of cytomegalovirus exposure and HLA in healthy donors. The table came from immunoSEQ multiplex PCR; TCRdb's copy has only in-frame clones and leaves some out. The table has some 94,000 clones, about 77% seen once. The sequenced sample consisted of PBMCs. The receptors come from a man aged 35-49 years in good health and CMV-seronegative. Each CDR3 is given with its conserved first and last residue. The order of the fields is CDR3 protein, V gene, J gene.

CASSPPGLANTDTQYF,TRBV7-2,TRBJ2-3
CASQTGEGTEAFF,TRBV7-6,TRBJ1-1
CASSVGPSGGPTSYEQYF,TRBV9,TRBJ2-7
CASSHGTSSRTDTQYF,TRBV4-1,TRBJ2-3
CASSETTGGNSPLHF,TRBV6-1,TRBJ1-6
CASSVAGTVTNTEAFF,TRBV9,TRBJ1-1
CASSYGTETNSPLHF,TRBV6-5,TRBJ1-6
CASNAAGRSYEQYF,TRBV28,TRBJ2-7
CASTTRQGGTEAFF,TRBV6-5,TRBJ1-1
CASSPRQGWSGELFF,TRBV6-1,TRBJ2-2
CASSEDGTGAYNEQFF,TRBV18,TRBJ2-1
CASRKRTGSDNQPQHF,TRBV5-6,TRBJ1-5
CASSPGVVSTEAFF,TRBV28,TRBJ1-1
CASSSLYSKTEAFF,TRBV6-5,TRBJ1-1
CASSAFSGGSVYEQFF,TRBV9,TRBJ2-1
CASSQLADRVWEQYF,TRBV2,TRBJ2-7
CASSTGLTAGANVLTF,TRBV19,TRBJ2-6
CASSENCGYTF,TRBV25-1,TRBJ1-2
CASSEIRGGNEKLFF,TRBV25-1,TRBJ1-4
CASSLLVGGLFF,TRBV28,TRBJ2-1
CASKRQGIYGYTF,TRBV6-5,TRBJ1-2
CASRPQGATNEKLFF,TRBV5-4,TRBJ1-4
CASGRESYEQYF,TRBV6-5,TRBJ2-7
CASSAGTGGEQYF,TRBV2,TRBJ2-7
CASRGQDPNQPQHF,TRBV5-1,TRBJ1-5
CASSVSGRGNNEQFF,TRBV6-1,TRBJ2-1
CASSRWTRDTQYF,TRBV5-4,TRBJ2-3
CASSSVVGARQTQYF,TRBV19,TRBJ2-5
CASRPTPSKEQYF,TRBV25-1,TRBJ2-7
CASRGQGIAGNTIYF,TRBV2,TRBJ1-3